A selection of T cell receptor beta chains follows, all from one sample in a study of blood T cell repertoires in COVID-19. Only in-frame clones appear in the TCRdb table, and some are missing; sequencing was by immunoSEQ multiplex PCR. The sample lists just under 250,000 clones, approximately 86% occurring once. The sample comprised peripheral blood. The source of these receptors is a woman aged 25-40 years who had recovered from COVID-19. Each CDR3 is given with its conserved first and last residue. D genes are given only for firm matches. Clone size appears in some rows only: once, few, many, or a class for an expanded clone.

clone size	D gene	J gene	V gene	CDR3 length	CDR3 DNA	CDR3 protein
.	.	TRBJ1-4	TRBV2	13	TGTGCCAGCGGGGGGGACTCCGGTGAAAAACTGTTTTTT	CASGGDSGEKLFF
.	.	TRBJ2-5	TRBV18	12	TGTGCCAGCTCACCATCCAGTGAGACCCAGTACTTC	CASSPSSETQYF
few	.	TRBJ2-5	TRBV5-6	14	TGTGCCAGCAGCTTGGACGACAGATTAGAGACCCAGTACTTC	CASSLDDRLETQYF
.	.	TRBJ2-2	TRBV6-6	13	TGTGCCAGCAGACAGGTCGACACCGGGGAGCTGTTTTTT	CASRQVDTGELFF
.	.	TRBJ1-2	TRBV10-2	17	TGCGCCAGCAGTGAGCCTACAGGGATTAACGATCACTATGGCTACACCTTC	CASSEPTGINDHYGYTF
.	TRBD1	TRBJ2-2	TRBV7-8	15	TGTGCCAGCAGTCCCCTGGGACAGGGGGCCGGGGAGCTGTTTTTT	CASSPLGQGAGELFF
.	TRBD2	TRBJ2-2	TRBV7-2	15	TGTGCCAGCAGCCCAGCGGGGGGGCCGGTCGGGGAGCTGTTTTTT	CASSPAGGPVGELFF
.	.	TRBJ2-5	TRBV19	12	TGTGCCAGTAGTCAGGGGGGAGAGACCCAGTACTTC	CASSQGGETQYF
.	TRBD1	TRBJ1-2	TRBV9	12	TGTGCCAGCAGCGGGGACAGGGGTGGCTACACCTTC	CASSGDRGGYTF
once	TRBD1	TRBJ1-2	TRBV12-5	18	TGTGCTAGTGGTTTCGGCCCGACAGGGGGCATTTCTAACTATGGCTACACCTTC	CASGFGPTGGISNYGYTF
.	.	TRBJ2-3	TRBV9	16	TGTGCCAGCAGCCCGTTGGGAGGGGGGGTTACAGATACGCAGTATTTT	CASSPLGGGVTDTQYF
.	.	TRBJ1-2	TRBV9	14	TGTGCCAGCAGCGTAGGCGATATCGACTATGGCTACACCTTC	CASSVGDIDYGYTF